This is a list of T cell receptor beta chains from one sample in a study of blood T cell repertoires in COVID-19. The assay was immunoSEQ multiplex PCR, and TCRdb's table has in-frame clones only and misses some. This table holds more than 150,000 clones, roughly 80% found once. Sequencing used peripheral blood. These TCRs come from a human donor in a cohort sampled during active COVID-19. CDR3s include the opening cysteine and the closing phenylalanine or tryptophan. The D gene is left open where the match is weak. Clone sizes are given selectively: once, few, many, or a class where the clone is expanded.

J gene: TRBJ2-3; V gene: TRBV7-6; clone size: -; D gene: TRBD2; CDR3 protein: CASSTGLAGGEYTDTQYF; CDR3 DNA: TGTGCCAGCAGCACCGGACTAGCGGGGGGGGAGTACACAGATACGCAGTATTTT
J gene: TRBJ2-5; V gene: TRBV11-2; clone size: -; D gene: TRBD1; CDR3 protein: CASSNGLGGLQETQYF; CDR3 DNA: TGTGCCAGCAGCAATGGCCTAGGGGGCCTCCAAGAGACCCAGTACTTC
J gene: TRBJ1-5; V gene: TRBV30; clone size: -; D gene: TRBD1; CDR3 protein: CAWSVRWDRDNQPQHF; CDR3 DNA: TGTGCCTGGAGTGTGCGGTGGGACAGGGACAATCAGCCCCAGCATTTT
J gene: TRBJ2-1; V gene: TRBV27; clone size: -; D gene: -; CDR3 protein: CASQHAGNEQFF; CDR3 DNA: TGTGCCAGCCAGCATGCGGGGAATGAGCAGTTCTTC
J gene: TRBJ2-7; V gene: TRBV5-1; clone size: few; D gene: -; CDR3 protein: CASSLRRGYEQYF; CDR3 DNA: TGCGCCAGCAGCTTGCGGAGGGGTTACGAGCAGTACTTC
J gene: TRBJ2-1; V gene: TRBV6-1; clone size: -; D gene: TRBD2; CDR3 protein: CASSEGLAGGEQFF; CDR3 DNA: TGTGCCAGCAGTGAGGGACTAGCGGGGGGGGAGCAGTTCTTC
J gene: TRBJ2-2; V gene: TRBV18; clone size: -; D gene: -; CDR3 protein: CASSTAPDSTGELFF; CDR3 DNA: TGTGCCAGCTCAACTGCCCCGGACAGCACCGGGGAGCTGTTTTTT
J gene: TRBJ2-7; V gene: TRBV9; clone size: -; D gene: TRBD2; CDR3 protein: CASSEAGGGTYEQYF; CDR3 DNA: TGTGCCAGCAGCGAAGCGGGCGGGGGGACCTACGAGCAGTACTTC
J gene: TRBJ2-5; V gene: TRBV4-2; clone size: -; D gene: -; CDR3 protein: CASSPRQAHQETQYF; CDR3 DNA: TGTGCCAGCAGTCCTAGACAGGCCCACCAAGAGACCCAGTACTTC
J gene: TRBJ1-4; V gene: TRBV5-5; clone size: few; D gene: TRBD1; CDR3 protein: CASSSTGTEKLFF; CDR3 DNA: TGTGCCAGCAGCTCGACAGGGACCGAAAAACTGTTTTTT
J gene: TRBJ2-2; V gene: TRBV11-2; clone size: -; D gene: -; CDR3 protein: CASSLDHTGELFF; CDR3 DNA: TGTGCCAGCAGCTTAGATCATACCGGGGAGCTGTTTTTT
J gene: TRBJ1-2; V gene: TRBV5-1; clone size: -; D gene: TRBD1; CDR3 protein: CASSLGTGANYGYTF; CDR3 DNA: TGCGCCAGCAGCTTGGGGACAGGGGCTAACTATGGCTACACCTTC
J gene: TRBJ1-4; V gene: TRBV14; clone size: -; D gene: -; CDR3 protein: CASGVEEGEKLFF; CDR3 DNA: TGTGCCAGCGGGGTTGAGGAGGGGGAAAAACTGTTTTTT
J gene: TRBJ2-1; V gene: TRBV3-1/TRBV3-2; clone size: -; D gene: TRBD2; CDR3 protein: CASSQALAGDPYNEQFF; CDR3 DNA: TGTGCCAGCAGCCAGGCCTTAGCGGGGGACCCCTACAATGAGCAGTTCTTC
J gene: TRBJ1-1; V gene: TRBV2; clone size: -; D gene: TRBD1; CDR3 protein: CARAGGQGAAFF; CDR3 DNA: TGTGCCCGCGCGGGGGGACAGGGTGCAGCTTTCTTT
J gene: TRBJ1-2; V gene: TRBV4-2; clone size: -; D gene: -; CDR3 protein: CASSQDPTGYGRYGYTF; CDR3 DNA: TGTGCCAGCAGCCAAGATCCTACAGGTTACGGTCGCTATGGCTACACCTTC
J gene: TRBJ2-7; V gene: TRBV12-3/TRBV12-4; clone size: -; D gene: -; CDR3 protein: CASRERSYEQYF; CDR3 DNA: TGTGCCAGCAGAGAGCGCTCCTACGAGCAGTACTTC
J gene: TRBJ1-1; V gene: TRBV12-5; clone size: -; D gene: -; CDR3 protein: CASGLRDTYTEAFF; CDR3 DNA: TGTGCTAGTGGTTTGCGGGACACTTACACTGAAGCTTTCTTT
J gene: TRBJ2-6; V gene: TRBV3-1/TRBV3-2; clone size: once; D gene: -; CDR3 protein: CASSQDQGTGSGANVLTF; CDR3 DNA: TGTGCCAGCAGCCAAGATCAGGGCACGGGTTCTGGGGCCAACGTCCTGACTTTC
J gene: TRBJ2-3; V gene: TRBV6-5; clone size: -; D gene: -; CDR3 protein: CASSYGPQTGDTQYF; CDR3 DNA: TGTGCCAGCAGTTACGGGCCTCAAACGGGGGATACGCAGTATTTT
J gene: TRBJ2-7; V gene: TRBV5-1; clone size: -; D gene: TRBD2; CDR3 protein: CASSLIGGDEQYF; CDR3 DNA: TGCGCCAGCAGCTTGATCGGGGGGGACGAGCAGTACTTC
J gene: TRBJ2-1; V gene: TRBV4-1; clone size: -; D gene: -; CDR3 protein: CASSQSRAPPVNEQFF; CDR3 DNA: TGCGCCAGCAGCCAAAGCAGGGCCCCTCCGGTGAATGAGCAGTTCTTC
J gene: TRBJ2-7; V gene: TRBV25-1; clone size: -; D gene: -; CDR3 protein: CASSGWVRGLSYEQYF; CDR3 DNA: TGTGCCAGCAGTGGATGGGTGCGGGGCCTCTCCTACGAGCAGTACTTC
J gene: TRBJ2-4; V gene: TRBV7-2; clone size: -; D gene: TRBD1; CDR3 protein: CASSRRTGEWNIQYF; CDR3 DNA: TGTGCCAGCAGTAGGAGAACAGGGGAGTGGAACATTCAGTACTTC
J gene: TRBJ1-1; V gene: TRBV7-2; clone size: -; D gene: -; CDR3 protein: CASSLGLYDTEAFF; CDR3 DNA: TGTGCCAGCAGCTTAGGACTTTATGACACTGAAGCTTTCTTT
J gene: TRBJ2-7; V gene: TRBV6-5; clone size: -; D gene: TRBD1; CDR3 protein: CASSPGQGYSYEQYF; CDR3 DNA: TGTGCCAGCAGTCCCGGACAGGGGTACTCCTACGAGCAGTACTTC
J gene: TRBJ1-1; V gene: TRBV19; clone size: -; D gene: -; CDR3 protein: CASRTPDRTAGNTEAFF; CDR3 DNA: TGTGCCAGTAGGACACCAGACAGGACGGCTGGGAACACTGAAGCTTTCTTT
J gene: TRBJ1-3; V gene: TRBV23-1; clone size: many; D gene: TRBD1; CDR3 protein: CASSQSGTGATSGNTIYF; CDR3 DNA: TGCGCCAGCAGTCAATCAGGGACAGGGGCGACCTCTGGAAACACCATATATTTT
J gene: TRBJ1-2; V gene: TRBV14; clone size: -; D gene: -; CDR3 protein: CASSQGAGRNYGYTF; CDR3 DNA: TGTGCCAGCAGCCAAGGAGCAGGGAGGAACTATGGCTACACCTTC
J gene: TRBJ1-2; V gene: TRBV4-2; clone size: -; D gene: -; CDR3 protein: CASSQEKMAGSPYYGYTF; CDR3 DNA: TGTGCCAGCAGCCAAGAAAAGATGGCAGGGTCTCCCTACTATGGCTACACCTTC
J gene: TRBJ2-1; V gene: TRBV15; clone size: -; D gene: -; CDR3 protein: CATSTDRGSYNEQFF; CDR3 DNA: TGTGCCACCAGCACAGATCGAGGCTCCTACAATGAGCAGTTCTTC
J gene: TRBJ1-2; V gene: TRBV5-6; clone size: few; D gene: TRBD1; CDR3 protein: CASSLYGTGSYGYTF; CDR3 DNA: TGTGCCAGCAGCTTGTACGGGACAGGAAGCTATGGCTACACCTTC
J gene: TRBJ1-1; V gene: TRBV6-5; clone size: -; D gene: TRBD1; CDR3 protein: CALREGAGTEAFF; CDR3 DNA: TGTGCCCTTCGGGAGGGGGCAGGGACTGAAGCTTTCTTT
J gene: TRBJ2-7; V gene: TRBV5-1; clone size: -; D gene: TRBD2; CDR3 protein: CASSWTSGGAGNEQYF; CDR3 DNA: TGCGCCAGCAGCTGGACTAGCGGGGGGGCTGGGAACGAGCAGTACTTC
J gene: TRBJ2-7; V gene: TRBV9; clone size: once; D gene: -; CDR3 protein: CASSAQGSEQYF; CDR3 DNA: TGTGCCAGCAGCGCCCAGGGAAGCGAGCAGTACTTC
J gene: TRBJ2-3; V gene: TRBV16; clone size: -; D gene: TRBD2; CDR3 protein: CASSQRSAGEGTQYF; CDR3 DNA: TGTGCCAGCAGCCAAAGGTCGGCGGGGGAGGGTACGCAGTATTTT
J gene: TRBJ2-5; V gene: TRBV7-8; clone size: -; D gene: -; CDR3 protein: CASSLRGETQYF; CDR3 DNA: TGTGCCAGCAGCTTAAGGGGGGAGACCCAGTACTTC
J gene: TRBJ1-2; V gene: TRBV12-3/TRBV12-4; clone size: once; D gene: -; CDR3 protein: CASSLGGNGYTF; CDR3 DNA: TGTGCCAGCAGTTTAGGAGGGAATGGCTACACCTTC
J gene: TRBJ1-6; V gene: TRBV6-4; clone size: -; D gene: TRBD1; CDR3 protein: CASGDRQSSYNSPLHF; CDR3 DNA: TGTGCCAGCGGGGACAGGCAGAGCTCCTATAATTCACCCCTCCACTTT
J gene: TRBJ2-7; V gene: TRBV18; clone size: -; D gene: TRBD1; CDR3 protein: CASSPPFRQGYEQYF; CDR3 DNA: TGTGCCAGCTCACCACCTTTCAGACAGGGCTACGAGCAGTACTTC
J gene: TRBJ1-2; V gene: TRBV7-8; clone size: -; D gene: TRBD1; CDR3 protein: CASSTPRPAGGHGYTF; CDR3 DNA: TGTGCCAGCAGCACGCCCCGTCCGGCAGGGGGTCATGGCTACACCTTC
J gene: TRBJ1-2; V gene: TRBV29-1; clone size: -; D gene: -; CDR3 protein: CSVEDPRIYGYTF; CDR3 DNA: TGCAGCGTTGAAGATCCCAGAATCTATGGCTACACCTTC
J gene: TRBJ2-5; V gene: TRBV19; clone size: once; D gene: -; CDR3 protein: CASSISGQETQYF; CDR3 DNA: TGTGCCAGTAGTATAAGCGGTCAGGAGACCCAGTACTTC
J gene: TRBJ1-1; V gene: TRBV27; clone size: -; D gene: -; CDR3 protein: CASSLRGGNTEAFF; CDR3 DNA: TGTGCCAGCAGTTTGCGGGGTGGGAACACTGAAGCTTTCTTT
J gene: TRBJ1-3; V gene: TRBV19; clone size: -; D gene: -; CDR3 protein: CASSIEETKRNTIYF; CDR3 DNA: TGTGCCAGTAGTATAGAGGAGACTAAAAGAAACACCATATATTTT
J gene: TRBJ1-1; V gene: TRBV27; clone size: -; D gene: -; CDR3 protein: CASSFTFWSETGNTEAFF; CDR3 DNA: TGTGCCAGCAGCTTTACTTTCTGGTCAGAAACGGGGAACACTGAAGCTTTCTTT
J gene: TRBJ2-7; V gene: TRBV7-2; clone size: -; D gene: TRBD1; CDR3 protein: CASSLQGAVTYEQYF; CDR3 DNA: TGTGCCAGCAGCTTACAGGGGGCGGTGACCTACGAGCAGTACTTC
J gene: TRBJ1-6; V gene: TRBV4-1; clone size: -; D gene: -; CDR3 protein: CASSQDTGSSYNSPLHF; CDR3 DNA: TGCGCCAGCAGCCAAGATACGGGGAGCTCCTATAATTCACCCCTCCACTTT
J gene: TRBJ2-5; V gene: TRBV21-1; clone size: once; D gene: -; CDR3 protein: CASSFGQRAGGLQETQYF; CDR3 DNA: TGTGCCAGCAGCTTCGGACAAAGAGCGGGGGGCCTCCAAGAGACCCAGTACTTC
J gene: TRBJ2-3; V gene: TRBV3-1/TRBV3-2; clone size: -; D gene: TRBD2; CDR3 protein: CASSLSRAGVDTQYF; CDR3 DNA: TGTGCCAGCAGCCTAAGTCGAGCGGGGGTAGATACGCAGTATTTT
J gene: TRBJ1-4; V gene: TRBV7-2; clone size: -; D gene: -; CDR3 protein: CASSYYATNEKLFF; CDR3 DNA: TGTGCCAGCAGCTACTATGCAACTAATGAAAAACTGTTTTTT
J gene: TRBJ1-2; V gene: TRBV5-4; clone size: -; D gene: TRBD1; CDR3 protein: CASSFTGGQSGRGYTF; CDR3 DNA: TGTGCCAGCAGCTTCACAGGGGGCCAGTCCGGTAGGGGCTACACCTTC
J gene: TRBJ2-7; V gene: TRBV6-6; clone size: few; D gene: -; CDR3 protein: CASSPTDYEQYF; CDR3 DNA: TGTGCCAGCAGCCCGACAGACTACGAGCAGTACTTC
J gene: TRBJ1-4; V gene: TRBV19; clone size: -; D gene: -; CDR3 protein: CASSIESGRREKLFF; CDR3 DNA: TGTGCCAGTAGTATAGAGAGCGGCAGGCGAGAAAAACTGTTTTTT